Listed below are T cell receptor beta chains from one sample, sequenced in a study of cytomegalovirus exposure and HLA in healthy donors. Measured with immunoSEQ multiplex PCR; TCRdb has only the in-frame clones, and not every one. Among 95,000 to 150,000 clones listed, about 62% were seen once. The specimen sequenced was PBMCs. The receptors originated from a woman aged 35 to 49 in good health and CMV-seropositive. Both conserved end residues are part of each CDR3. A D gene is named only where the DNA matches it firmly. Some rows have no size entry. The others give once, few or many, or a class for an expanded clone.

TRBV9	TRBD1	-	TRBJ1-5	CARLIEDRGGQPQHF	TGTGCCAGGTTGATAGAGGACAGGGGCGGTCAGCCCCAGCATTTT
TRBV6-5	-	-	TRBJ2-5	CASSGTPVVTQYF	TGTGCCAGCAGTGGGACACCCGTCGTGACCCAGTACTTC
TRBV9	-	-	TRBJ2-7	CASSVGGAGDSYEQYF	TGTGCCAGCAGCGTAGGAGGAGCGGGTGACTCCTACGAGCAGTACTTC
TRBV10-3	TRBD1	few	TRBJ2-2	CAISERTGVANTGELFF	TGTGCCATCAGTGAGCGGACAGGGGTCGCGAACACCGGGGAGCTGTTTTTT
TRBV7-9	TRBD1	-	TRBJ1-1	CASIETGSNTEAFF	TGTGCCAGCATCGAGACAGGGTCTAACACTGAAGCTTTCTTT
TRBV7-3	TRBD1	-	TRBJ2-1	CASRMEGTGPHRQFF	TGTGCCAGCAGGATGGAGGGGACAGGCCCTCACAGGCAGTTCTTC
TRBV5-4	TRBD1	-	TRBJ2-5	CASSLLGQQVETQYF	TGTGCCAGCAGCTTGCTGGGACAGCAGGTAGAGACCCAGTACTTC
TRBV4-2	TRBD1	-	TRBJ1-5	CASSSRQGMNQPQHF	TGTGCCAGCAGCTCACGACAGGGAATGAATCAGCCCCAGCATTTT
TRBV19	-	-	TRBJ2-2	CASSIGVEAGELFF	TGTGCCAGTAGTATAGGAGTTGAAGCCGGGGAGCTGTTTTTT
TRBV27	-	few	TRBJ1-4	CASSLRTGGEKLFF	TGTGCCAGCAGTTTACGGACGGGAGGGGAAAAACTGTTTTTT
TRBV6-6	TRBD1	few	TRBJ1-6	CASSDAGTGRSPLHF	TGTGCCAGCAGTGACGCCGGGACAGGGCGGTCACCCCTCCACTTT
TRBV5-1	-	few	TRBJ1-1	CASSPRQQNTEAFF	TGCGCCAGCAGCCCGCGACAACAGAACACTGAAGCTTTCTTT
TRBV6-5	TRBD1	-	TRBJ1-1	CASSRDRARVEAFF	TGTGCCAGCAGCCGCGACAGGGCGAGGGTTGAAGCTTTCTTT
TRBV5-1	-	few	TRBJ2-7	CASSLETGRFYEQYF	TGCGCCAGCAGCTTGGAGACAGGGAGGTTCTACGAGCAGTACTTC
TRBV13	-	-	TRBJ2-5	CASSLGLSGQETQYF	TGTGCCAGCAGCTTAGGCCTGTCAGGACAGGAGACCCAGTACTTC
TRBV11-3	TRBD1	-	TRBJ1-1	CASSLDLRRGSTEAFF	TGTGCCAGCAGCTTAGATTTACGCAGGGGGTCTACTGAAGCTTTCTTT
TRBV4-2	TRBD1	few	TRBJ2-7	CASSQEQGASYEQYF	TGTGCCAGCAGCCAAGAACAGGGGGCCTCCTACGAGCAGTACTTC
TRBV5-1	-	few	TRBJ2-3	CASSFRYQVDTQYF	TGCGCCAGCAGCTTCCGCTACCAGGTGGATACGCAGTATTTT
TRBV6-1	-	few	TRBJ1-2	CASSGGYGYTF	TGTGCCAGCAGCGGGGGCTATGGCTACACCTTC
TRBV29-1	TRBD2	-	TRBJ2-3	CSVGKAGGRLVDTQYF	TGCAGCGTTGGAAAGGCGGGGGGCCGCTTGGTTGATACGCAGTATTTT
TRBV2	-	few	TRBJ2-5	CASSEQGAGETQYF	TGTGCCAGCAGTGAGCAAGGGGCGGGGGAGACCCAGTACTTC
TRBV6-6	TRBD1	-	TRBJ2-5	CASRRTGGGETQYF	TGTGCCAGCAGGCGGACAGGGGGCGGGGAGACCCAGTACTTC
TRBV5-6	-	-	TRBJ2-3	CASSITTPGSTDTQYF	TGTGCCAGCAGCATAACGACCCCGGGATCCACAGATACGCAGTATTTT
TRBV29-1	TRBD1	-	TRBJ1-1	CSGNRGWNTEAFF	TGCAGCGGTAACAGGGGTTGGAACACTGAAGCTTTCTTT
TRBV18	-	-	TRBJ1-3	CASSPGSSGNTIYF	TGTGCCAGCTCCCCCGGGAGCTCTGGAAACACCATATATTTT
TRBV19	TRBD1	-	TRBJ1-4	CASSTGQGAREKLFF	TGTGCCAGTAGTACCGGACAGGGGGCGAGAGAAAAACTGTTTTTT
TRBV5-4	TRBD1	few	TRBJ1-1	CASSSPWDRETEAFF	TGTGCCAGCAGCTCCCCTTGGGACAGGGAAACTGAAGCTTTCTTT
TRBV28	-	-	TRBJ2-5	CASSLYAGQETQYF	TGTGCCAGCAGTTTATATGCAGGGCAAGAGACCCAGTACTTC
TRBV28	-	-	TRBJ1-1	CASSSLRGSGTEAFF	TGTGCCAGCAGTTCTCTCCGGGGGAGCGGCACTGAAGCTTTCTTT
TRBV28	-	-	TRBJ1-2	CASSWRGGYPF	TGTGCCAGCAGTTGGAGGGGGGGCTACCCCTTC
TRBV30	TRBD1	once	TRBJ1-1	CAWSEQGGNTEAFF	TGTGCCTGGAGTGAACAGGGGGGGAACACTGAAGCTTTCTTT
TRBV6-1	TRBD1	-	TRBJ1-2	CASSEAAPGGVGYTF	TGTGCCAGCAGTGAAGCGGCGCCAGGGGGAGTCGGCTACACCTTC
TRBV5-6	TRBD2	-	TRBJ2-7	CASSPLAGKRIEQYF	TGTGCCAGCAGCCCACTAGCGGGAAAGAGGATCGAGCAGTACTTC
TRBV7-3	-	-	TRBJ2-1	CASSSPGEGYNEQFF	TGTGCCAGCAGCTCCCCGGGGGAAGGATACAATGAGCAGTTCTTC
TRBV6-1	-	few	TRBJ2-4	CASDILPESIQYF	TGTGCCAGCGATATCCTGCCAGAAAGCATTCAGTACTTC
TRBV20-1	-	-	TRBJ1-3	CSVLVGNTIYF	TGCAGTGTGTTAGTTGGAAACACCATATATTTT
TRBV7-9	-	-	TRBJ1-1	CASTELTEAFF	TGTGCCAGCACCGAGCTCACTGAAGCTTTCTTT
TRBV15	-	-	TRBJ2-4	CATSRVLVQNIQYF	TGTGCCACCAGCAGAGTACTAGTCCAAAACATTCAGTACTTC
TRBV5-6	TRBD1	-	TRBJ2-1	CASSLDRGASSYNEQFF	TGTGCCAGCAGCTTGGACAGGGGAGCTAGCTCCTACAATGAGCAGTTCTTC
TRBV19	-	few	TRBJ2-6	CASSKTGYGANVLTF	TGTGCCAGTAGTAAAACAGGATATGGGGCCAACGTCCTGACTTTC
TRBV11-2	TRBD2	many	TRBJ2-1	CASGGTSGVHEQFF	TGTGCCAGCGGCGGGACTAGCGGGGTCCATGAGCAGTTCTTC
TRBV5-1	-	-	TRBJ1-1	CASKGPSTNTEAFF	TGCGCCAGCAAGGGGCCCAGCACGAACACTGAAGCTTTCTTT
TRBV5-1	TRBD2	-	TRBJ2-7	CASSLTSGGYEQYF	TGCGCCAGCAGCTTGACTAGCGGGGGCTACGAGCAGTACTTC
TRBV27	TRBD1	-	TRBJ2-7	CASSSQGQGVEQYF	TGTGCCAGCAGTTCCCAGGGACAGGGCGTCGAGCAGTACTTC
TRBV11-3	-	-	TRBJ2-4	CASSPGGDKNIQYF	TGTGCCAGCAGCCCCGGCGGAGACAAAAACATTCAGTACTTC
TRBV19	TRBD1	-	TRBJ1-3	CASSMGQYSGNTIYF	TGTGCCAGTAGTATGGGACAGTACTCTGGAAACACCATATATTTT
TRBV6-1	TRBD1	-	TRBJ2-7	CASTPPGTGRHEQYF	TGTGCCAGCACTCCCCCCGGGACAGGGCGCCACGAGCAGTACTTC
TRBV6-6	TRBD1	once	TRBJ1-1	CASSLDRDTEAFF	TGTGCCAGCAGCCTCGACAGGGACACTGAAGCTTTCTTT
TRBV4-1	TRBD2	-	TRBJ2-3	CASSPTFTRAGDTDTQYF	TGCGCCAGCAGCCCTACTTTTACCCGAGCGGGAGACACAGATACGCAGTATTTT
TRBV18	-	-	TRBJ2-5	CASSPPLETQYF	TGTGCCAGCTCACCACCCCTTGAGACCCAGTACTTC
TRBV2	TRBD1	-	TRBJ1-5	CASSLDRGPGNQPQHF	TGTGCCAGCAGTTTAGACAGGGGCCCGGGCAATCAGCCCCAGCATTTT
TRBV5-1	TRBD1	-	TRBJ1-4	CASSGGAGGVEKLFF	TGCGCCAGCAGCGGCGGTGCAGGGGGAGTTGAAAAACTGTTTTTT
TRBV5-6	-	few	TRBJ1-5	CASSGGAGNQPQHF	TGTGCCAGCAGCGGGGGCGCGGGCAATCAGCCCCAGCATTTT
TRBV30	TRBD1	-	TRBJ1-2	CAWSPTGENYGYTF	TGTGCCTGGAGTCCGACAGGGGAGAACTATGGCTACACCTTC
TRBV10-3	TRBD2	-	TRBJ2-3	CAISDGGTSWKGQYF	TGTGCCATCAGTGATGGAGGGACTAGCTGGAAGGGGCAGTATTTT
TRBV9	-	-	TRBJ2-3	CASSPRPGLPNADTQYF	TGTGCCAGCAGCCCAAGACCGGGACTCCCTAATGCAGATACGCAGTATTTT
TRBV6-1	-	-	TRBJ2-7	CASSEAHGSGSSYEQYF	TGTGCCAGCAGTGAAGCGCATGGTAGCGGCAGCTCCTACGAGCAGTACTTC